Following are 26 T cell receptor beta chains from one sample sequenced in a study of blood T cells in healthy people across ages (dated by TCRdb to about 2015). Library preparation employed 5' RACE. The instrument given in TCRdb is Illumina HiSeq 2500. The second PCR ran for roughly 6 to 11 cycles and used a J-beta primer mix along with a sample-barcoded 5' primer. TCRdb itself trimmed the public reads at Q25 with fastp, ran MiXCR and retained productive beta chains. Rows are unified per CDR3 protein, each entry keeping the most common DNA and genes. This sample lists hundreds of thousands of distinct CDR3 sequences; over 45% were detected once. Of the sample, 25% to 35% is held by the ten largest clones. The material sequenced was blood. These receptors were taken from a woman between 55 and 75 years old in good health.

As DNA, the CDR3 is TGTGCCAGCTCACCAATGCTCCCCTCGGCAGGGAAAGGGGGACCGGAGACCCAGTACTTC. Translation: CASSPMLPSAGKGGPETQYF. V gene TRBV18 combines with J gene TRBJ2-5, with D tentatively TRBD1 (6 bases). There are 20 residues in the CDR3. Germline CDR1 reads KGHSH; CDR2 reads LQKENI. The ends were cut back, 2 bases at V and 5 bases at J, with 30 bases in the middle.

This chain connects TRBV21-1 to TRBJ2-2; the table's D gene call, TRBD2, was not cross checked with the DNA. TRBV21-1 is deemed a pseudogene. The CDR3 runs to 18 residues. Written as DNA, the CDR3 is TGTGCCAGCAGCAAAGTACGGCGGCTAGCGGGGGGGCCCGGGGAGCTGTTTTTT. Translation gives CASSKVRRLAGGPGELFF.

This clonotype showed up just a few times. The chain is built from TRBV24-1 and TRBJ2-5; a weak D match, TRBD1 (6 bases). CDR3 length: 14 residues. Per the germline V gene, CDR1 is KGHDR and CDR2 is SFDVKD. V was cut by 4 bases and J by 7 bases, with 15 bases left in between. The CDR3 here is CATSDWDTSGTQYF. The CDR3 coding sequence is TGTGCCACCAGTGACTGGGACACCTCGGGGACCCAGTACTTC.

This clonotype appeared a few times. The V gene is TRBV20-1, the J gene TRBJ2-6, with 11 positions matching TRBD2. Unmatched junction bases numbered 1, after V lost 1 base and J lost 2 bases. The CDR3 extends over 16 amino acids. CDR1 DFQATT and CDR2 SNEGSKA come from the germline V gene (reference sequence). The CDR3 DNA is TGCAGTGCTAGAGTTAGCGGGAGGGCTGGGGCCAACGTCCTGACTTTC. As protein: CSARVSGRAGANVLTF.

Details on this clonotype: A junction boundary mismatches the germline segment, possibly from a read error. V usage is TRBV10-3 and J usage is TRBJ1-2; 8 nucleotides agree with TRBD1. The CDR3 totals 16 residues. From germline, CDR1 is ENHRY and CDR2 SYGVKD. CDR3 bases: TGTGCCGTCAGTGAGGATCGAGGACAGGGATCGGGCGGCTACACCTTC. Translated, it gives CAVSEDRGQGSGGYTF.

This chain joins TRBV18 and TRBJ2-2; 9 bases agree with TRBD2. The junction had 15 bases not matched to a gene; V was cut back by 6 bases and J by 4 bases. CDR1 KGHSH and CDR2 LQKENI come from the germline V gene. The CDR3 contains 18 residues. The CDR3: CASSGRTSVKTGTGELFF. The CDR3 bases are TGTGCCAGCTCCGGACGGACTAGCGTCAAAACGGGCACCGGGGAGCTGTTTTTT.

Only a few counts were recorded for this clonotype. CDR3 protein: CATVGWDNEQFF. The CDR3 DNA is TGTGCCACCGTGGGATGGGACAATGAGCAGTTCTTC. J is TRBJ2-1 and V is TRBV24-1; D ambiguous. The CDR3 is made up of 12 amino acids. Trimming took 9 bases from V and 5 from J, leaving 10 bases between them. Germline V gene sequence: CDR1 KGHDR, CDR2 SFDVKD.

V gene TRBV5-1 combines with J gene TRBJ2-2, with D possibly being TRBD1 (6 bases). Trimming shortened V by 1 base and J by 4 bases, and 14 bases separated the two germline ends. In germline, CDR1 is SGHRS, CDR2 YFSETQ. This CDR3 spans 16 amino acids. The CDR3 DNA reads TGCGCCAGCAGCTTGAGGTCGGGACAACTCACCGGGGAGCTGTTTTTT. Residues: CASSLRSGQLTGELFF.

CDR3 region: CSVGRQTSSGEQFF. The DNA of the CDR3 is TGCAGCGTTGGAAGACAGACCTCCTCCGGTGAGCAGTTCTTC. The rearrangement uses TRBV29-1 and TRBJ2-1, with a tentative D call TRBD1 (5 bases). Trimming shortened V by 4 bases and J by 9 bases, and 19 bases separated the two germline ends. CDR1 is SQVTM and CDR2 is ANQGSEA in the germline V gene. This CDR3 comprises 14 residues.

This chain connects TRBV15 to TRBJ2-4; D is possibly TRBD1 (6 bases). The DNA end favors TRBJ2-7, so the J call may be wrong. In germline, CDR1 is LNHNV, CDR2 YYDKDF (reference sequence). This CDR3 is built from 15 residues. The CDR3 DNA reads as TGTGCCACCAGCGAGGGGGTTGGCAGGGCTAACGAGCAGTACTTC. Protein: CATSEGVGRANEQYF.

J is TRBJ2-3 and V is TRBV14, with 9 bases that match TRBD2. There are 16 residues in the CDR3. Unmatched junction bases numbered 14, after V lost 7 bases and J lost 6 bases. The germline gives CDR1 SGHDN, CDR2 FVKESK. The CDR3 nucleotides read TGTGCCAGCAACACAATGACTAGCGGAGGGGCGGATACGCAGTATTTT. Translated, it gives CASNTMTSGGADTQYF.

This chain links TRBV20-1 with TRBJ2-5; D is perhaps TRBD1 (6 bases). Trimming removed 5 bases at V and 7 bases at J, with 20 bases between. The germline gives CDR1 DFQATT, CDR2 SNEGSKA (reference sequence). This CDR3 is built from 14 residues. The DNA of the CDR3 is TGCAGTGCTCCCACCAGGACAGTACCATGGACCCAGTACTTC. It yields the protein CSAPTRTVPWTQYF.

Only a few counts were recorded for this clonotype. The chain has TRBV24-1 and TRBJ2-7; weak D call: TRBD2 (6 bases). The CDR3 totals 18 residues. CDR1 is KGHDR and CDR2 is SFDVKD in the germline V gene. V shed 2 bases and J shed 7 bases, with 26 bases lying between them. Here the CDR3 DNA reads TGTGCCACCAGTGATTCAAGTAGCGGAGCTCGGGGGTACAATGAGCAGTACTTC. The encoded protein is CATSDSSSGARGYNEQYF.

There are a few counts of this clonotype. V is TRBV28 and J is TRBJ2-5, with 7 positions matching TRBD1. The DNA matches TRBJ2-7 better at its end, which makes the J call doubtful. Per germline, CDR1 MDHEN and CDR2 SYDVKM. The length of the CDR3 is 13 residues. Here the CDR3 reads CASSKTTGLEQYF. The CDR3 DNA sequence: TGTGCCAGCAGTAAGACGACAGGGCTCGAGCAGTACTTC.

This rearrangement joins TRBV5-1 to TRBJ2-1; D perhaps matches TRBD2 (6 bases). The CDR3 length is 13 residues. Germline-derived CDR1 and CDR2 are SGHRS and YFSETQ. Trimming stripped 4 bases from V and 9 bases from J, with 14 bases between. DNA of the CDR3: TGCGCCAGCAGCAGGGAGGCGGTTTTTGAGCAGTTCTTC. It translates to CASSREAVFEQFF.

V is TRBV7-3 and J is TRBJ2-6, with no clear D. With 2 bases removed from V and 1 base from J, the gap between germline ends came to 6 bases. CDR3 length: 15 amino acids. CDR1 SGHTA and CDR2 FQGTGA come from the germline V gene. The DNA of the CDR3 is TGTGCCAGCAGCTTACAGAATTCTGGGGCCAACGTCCTGACTTTC. Its protein product is CASSLQNSGANVLTF.

The chain employs TRBV6-1 and TRBJ1-1, with 8 bases lining up with TRBD1. From germline, CDR1 is MNHNS and CDR2 SASEGT. This CDR3 spans 15 amino acids. The V gene end was trimmed by 0 bases and the J gene end by 4 bases; junction bases not matched to a gene: 4. This chain's CDR3 is CASSEAAGGFTEAFF. The CDR3 coding sequence is TGTGCCAGCAGTGAAGCGGCAGGGGGCTTCACTGAAGCTTTCTTT.

This clonotype was detected only a few times. The chain joins TRBV29-1 to TRBJ2-4; 7 nucleotides match TRBD1. V dropped 3 bases and J dropped 0; count of bases not matched to a gene: 5. Germline V gives CDR1 SQVTM, CDR2 ANQGSEA. The CDR3 is 15 residues long. The CDR3 protein is CSVENRGRAKNIQYF. CDR3 bases: TGCAGCGTTGAGAACAGGGGACGAGCCAAAAACATTCAGTACTTC.

This clonotype appeared a few times. The V gene is TRBV2, the J gene TRBJ2-7; D remains ambiguous. This CDR3 region has 13 residues. The V and J ends lost 8 bases and 0 bases respectively, with 11 bases between them. In germline, CDR1 is SNHLY, CDR2 FYNNEI. Written as DNA, the CDR3 is TGTGCCAGCGAGATTGGCCCCTCCTACGAGCAGTACTTC. Its protein is CASEIGPSYEQYF.

The V call is TRBV28, the J call TRBJ2-5, with 14 nucleotides matching TRBD2. Germline loops: CDR1 MDHEN, CDR2 SYDVKM. V was pared by 6 bases and J by 11 bases, with 17 bases of the junction left unmatched. There are 17 residues in the CDR3. CDR3 region: CASRGTSGSTPHNEQYF. Here the CDR3 DNA reads TGTGCCAGCAGAGGGACTAGCGGGAGTACCCCCCACAATGAGCAGTACTTC. Looking up the rest from reference TRBV28 and TRBJ2-5 gives the full variable domain: DVKVTQSSRYLVKRTGEKVFLECVQDMDHENMFWYRQDPGLGLRLIYFSYDVKMKEKGDIPEGYSVSREKKERFSLILESASTNQTSMYLCASRGTSGSTPHNEQYFGPGTRLLVL.

This rearrangement joins TRBV27 to TRBJ2-7; TRBD2 might be the D (6 bases). Germline assignment: CDR1 MNHEY and CDR2 SMNVEV (reference sequence). The CDR3 has 13 amino acids. With 3 bases removed from V and 10 bases from J, the gap between germline ends came to 16 bases. The CDR3 sequence: CASSLGLHTAQYF. CDR3 DNA: TGTGCCAGCAGTTTGGGACTCCACACGGCCCAGTACTTC.

V usage is TRBV20-1 and J usage is TRBJ2-2; TRBD1 is a possible D gene (5 bases). Trimming cost V 1 base and J 1 base, with 7 bases left between them. CDR1 and CDR2 from the germline V gene are DFQATT and SNEGSKA (reference sequence). The CDR3 is 14 residues long. The CDR3 nucleotides read TGCAGTGCTAGAGCCCAGGGGAACACCGGGGAGCTGTTTTTT. Residues: CSARAQGNTGELFF.

The rearrangement uses TRBV29-1 and TRBJ1-1, with TRBD1 identical over 8 bases. This CDR3 is 13 amino acids long. Germline CDR1 SQVTM, CDR2 ANQGSEA. Trimming at V came to 3 bases and at J to 5 bases, leaving 5 bases not matched to a gene. CDR3 sequence reads: CSVDQGASTEAFF. The CDR3 DNA reads as TGCAGCGTTGATCAGGGGGCCTCGACTGAAGCTTTCTTT.

This sequence joins TRBV11-2 and TRBJ2-7; 11 bases are a match to TRBD2. V shed 0 bases and J 6 bases; nucleotides not matched to a gene: 7. The CDR3 has 16 amino acids. Germline values: CDR1 SGHAT, CDR2 FQNNGV. CDR3 region: CASSLDTSGRLTEQYF. The CDR3 nucleotides are TGTGCCAGCAGCTTAGATACTAGCGGGAGACTCACCGAGCAGTACTTC.

This clonotype has ten or more counts. CDR3 nucleotide sequence: TGCAGCGTTGGGGGGACATCGAGGGAGCAGTACTTC. Encoded protein: CSVGGTSREQYF. The chain couples TRBV29-1 to TRBJ2-7; tentatively, D is TRBD1 (6 bases). Trimming shortened V by 4 bases and J by 7 bases, and 14 bases separated the two germline ends. CDR3 length: 12 residues. Germline V lookup: CDR1 SQVTM, CDR2 ANQGSEA.

The V gene is TRBV7-3, the J gene TRBJ2-3, with a tentative D call TRBD1 (7 bases). This CDR3 spans 16 amino acids. Trimming cost V 2 bases and J 0 bases, with 12 bases left between them. Germline loops: CDR1 SGHTA, CDR2 FQGTGA. CDR3 nucleotides: TGTGCCAGCAGCTTAGCAGGGGGGATTAGCACAGATACGCAGTATTTT. Translation gives CASSLAGGISTDTQYF.